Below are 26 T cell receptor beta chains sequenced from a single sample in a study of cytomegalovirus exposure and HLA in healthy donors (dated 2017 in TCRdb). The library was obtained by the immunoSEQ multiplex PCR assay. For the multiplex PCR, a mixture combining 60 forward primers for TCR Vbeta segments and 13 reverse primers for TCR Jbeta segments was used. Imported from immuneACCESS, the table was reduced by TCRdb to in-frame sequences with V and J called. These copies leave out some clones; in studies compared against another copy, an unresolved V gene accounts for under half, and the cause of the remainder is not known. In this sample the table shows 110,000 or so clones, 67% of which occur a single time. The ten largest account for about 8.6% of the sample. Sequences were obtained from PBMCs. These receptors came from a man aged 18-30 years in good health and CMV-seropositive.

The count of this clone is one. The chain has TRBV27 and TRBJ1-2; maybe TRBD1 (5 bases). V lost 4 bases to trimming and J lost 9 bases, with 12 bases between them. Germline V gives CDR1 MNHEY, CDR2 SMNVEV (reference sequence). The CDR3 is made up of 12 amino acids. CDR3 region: CASSSGGRRYTF. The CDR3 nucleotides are TGTGCCAGCAGTTCCGGGGGTAGGCGCTACACCTTC.

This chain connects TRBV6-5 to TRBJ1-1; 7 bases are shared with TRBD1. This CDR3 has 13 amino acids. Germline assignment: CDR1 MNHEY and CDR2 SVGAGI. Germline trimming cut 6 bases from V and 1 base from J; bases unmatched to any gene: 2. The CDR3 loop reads CASRWTGNTEAFF. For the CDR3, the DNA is TGTGCCAGCAGATGGACAGGGAACACTGAAGCTTTCTTT.

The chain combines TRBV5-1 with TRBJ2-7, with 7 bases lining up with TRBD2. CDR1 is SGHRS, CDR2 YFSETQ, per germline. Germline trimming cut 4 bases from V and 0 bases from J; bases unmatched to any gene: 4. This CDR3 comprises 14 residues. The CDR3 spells CASSPSGDSYEQYF. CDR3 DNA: TGCGCCAGCAGCCCCAGCGGGGACTCCTACGAGCAGTACTTC. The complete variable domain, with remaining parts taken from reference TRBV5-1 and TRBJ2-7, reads KAGVTQTPRYLIKTRGQQVTLSCSPISGHRSVSWYQQTPGQGLQFLFEYFSETQRNKGNFPGRFSGRQFSNSRSEMNVSTLELGDSALYLCASSPSGDSYEQYFGPGTRLTVT.

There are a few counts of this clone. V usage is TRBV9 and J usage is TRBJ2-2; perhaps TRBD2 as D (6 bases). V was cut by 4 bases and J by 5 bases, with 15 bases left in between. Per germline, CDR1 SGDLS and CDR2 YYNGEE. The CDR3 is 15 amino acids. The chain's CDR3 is CASSPRQGGTGELFF. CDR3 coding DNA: TGTGCCAGCAGCCCTCGTCAGGGAGGAACCGGGGAGCTGTTTTTT.

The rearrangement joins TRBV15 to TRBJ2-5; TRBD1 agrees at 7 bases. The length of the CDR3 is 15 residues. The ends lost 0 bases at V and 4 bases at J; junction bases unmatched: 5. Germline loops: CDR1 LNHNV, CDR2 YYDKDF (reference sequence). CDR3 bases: TGTGCCACCAGCAGAGATAACAGGGGTCGAGAGACCCAGTACTTC. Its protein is CATSRDNRGRETQYF.

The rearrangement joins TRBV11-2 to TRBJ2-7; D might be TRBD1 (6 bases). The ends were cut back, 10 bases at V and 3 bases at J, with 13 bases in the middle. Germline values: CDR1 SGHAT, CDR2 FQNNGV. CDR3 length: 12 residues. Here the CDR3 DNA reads TGTGCCACGACGGGACACCACTACGAGCAGTACTTC. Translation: CATTGHHYEQYF. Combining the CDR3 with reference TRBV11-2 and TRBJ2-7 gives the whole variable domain EAGVAQSPRYKIIEKRQSVAFWCNPISGHATLYWYQQILGQGPKLLIQFQNNGVVDDSQLPKDRFSAERLKGVDSTLKIQPAKLEDSAVYLCATTGHHYEQYFGPGTRLTVT.

This chain's CDR3 is CASSSGPAYEQYF. DNA of the CDR3: TGTGCCAGTAGTAGTGGTCCGGCCTACGAGCAGTACTTC. This chain connects TRBV19 to TRBJ2-7; no firm D call. CDR1 and CDR2 (germline): LNHDA, SQIVND (reference sequence). The CDR3 spans 13 residues. V was pared by 4 bases and J by 2 bases, with 9 bases between.

The CDR3: CAWQDMTGLYGYTF. The CDR3 DNA sequence: TGTGCCTGGCAAGACATGACAGGGCTCTATGGCTACACCTTC. This chain joins TRBV30 and TRBJ1-2; 7 nucleotides line up with TRBD1. V gave up 5 bases and J gave up 4 bases; unmatched junction bases: 10. The length of the CDR3 is 14 residues. The germline gives CDR1 GTSNPN, CDR2 SVGIG (reference sequence).

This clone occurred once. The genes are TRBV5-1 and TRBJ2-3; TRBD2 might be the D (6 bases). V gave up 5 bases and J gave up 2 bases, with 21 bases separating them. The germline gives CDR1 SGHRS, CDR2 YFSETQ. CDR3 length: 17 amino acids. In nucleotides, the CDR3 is TGCGCCAGCAGAACCCCGGGGGTACCCTCTCCCACAGATACGCAGTATTTT. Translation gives CASRTPGVPSPTDTQYF.

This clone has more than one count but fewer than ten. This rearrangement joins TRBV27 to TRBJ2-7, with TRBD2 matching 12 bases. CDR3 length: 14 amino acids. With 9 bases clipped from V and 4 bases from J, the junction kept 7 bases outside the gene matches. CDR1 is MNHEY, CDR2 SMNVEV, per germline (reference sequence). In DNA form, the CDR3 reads TGTGCCAGTAAAAGGACTAGCGGGGTTTACGAGCAGTACTTC. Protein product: CASKRTSGVYEQYF.

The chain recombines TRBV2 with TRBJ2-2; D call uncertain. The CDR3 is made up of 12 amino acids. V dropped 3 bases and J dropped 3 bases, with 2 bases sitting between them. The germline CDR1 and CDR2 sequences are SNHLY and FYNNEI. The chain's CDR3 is CASSDDTGELFF. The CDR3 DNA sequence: TGTGCCAGCAGTGACGACACCGGGGAGCTGTTTTTT.

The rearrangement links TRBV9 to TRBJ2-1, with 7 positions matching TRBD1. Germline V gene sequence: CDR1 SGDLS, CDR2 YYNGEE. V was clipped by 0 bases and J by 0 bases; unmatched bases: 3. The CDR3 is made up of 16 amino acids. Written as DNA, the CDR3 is TGTGCCAGCAGCGTAGGAGGACAGGTCTCCTACAATGAGCAGTTCTTC. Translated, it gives CASSVGGQVSYNEQFF.

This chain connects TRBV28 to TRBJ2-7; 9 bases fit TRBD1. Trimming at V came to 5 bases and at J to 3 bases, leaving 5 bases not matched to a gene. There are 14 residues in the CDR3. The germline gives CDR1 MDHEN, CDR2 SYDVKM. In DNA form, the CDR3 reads TGTGCCAGCAGTGGAGGGGACAGGGTCTACGAGCAGTACGTC. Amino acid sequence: CASSGGDRVYEQYV.

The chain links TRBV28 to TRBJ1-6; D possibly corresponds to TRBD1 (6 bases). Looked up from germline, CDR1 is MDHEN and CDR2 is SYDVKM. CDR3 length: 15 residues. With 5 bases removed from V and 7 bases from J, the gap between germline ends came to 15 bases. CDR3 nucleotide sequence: TGTGCCAGCAGTCCGCCCGACAGGCTGAATTCACCCCTCCACTTT. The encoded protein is CASSPPDRLNSPLHF.

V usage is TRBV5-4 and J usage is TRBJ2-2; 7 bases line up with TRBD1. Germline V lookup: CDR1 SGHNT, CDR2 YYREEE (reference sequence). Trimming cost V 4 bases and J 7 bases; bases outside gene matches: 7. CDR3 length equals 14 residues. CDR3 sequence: CASSPDRVGGELFF. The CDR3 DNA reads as TGTGCCAGCAGCCCAGACAGGGTAGGCGGGGAGCTGTTTTTT.

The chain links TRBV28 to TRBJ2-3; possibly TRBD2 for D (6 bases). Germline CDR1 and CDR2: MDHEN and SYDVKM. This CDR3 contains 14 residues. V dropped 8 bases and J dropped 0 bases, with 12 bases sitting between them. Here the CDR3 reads CASYLGGSTDTQYF. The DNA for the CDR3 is TGTGCCAGCTATCTTGGGGGGAGCACAGATACGCAGTATTTT. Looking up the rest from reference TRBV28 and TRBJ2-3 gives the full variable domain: DVKVTQSSRYLVKRTGEKVFLECVQDMDHENMFWYRQDPGLGLRLIYFSYDVKMKEKGDIPEGYSVSREKKERFSLILESASTNQTSMYLCASYLGGSTDTQYFGPGTRLTVL.

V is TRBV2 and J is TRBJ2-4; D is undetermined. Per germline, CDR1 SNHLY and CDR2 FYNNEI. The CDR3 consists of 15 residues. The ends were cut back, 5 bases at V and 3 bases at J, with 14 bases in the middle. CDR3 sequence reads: CASSYTDPGKNIQYF. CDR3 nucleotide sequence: TGTGCCAGCAGTTATACAGATCCAGGCAAAAACATTCAGTACTTC.

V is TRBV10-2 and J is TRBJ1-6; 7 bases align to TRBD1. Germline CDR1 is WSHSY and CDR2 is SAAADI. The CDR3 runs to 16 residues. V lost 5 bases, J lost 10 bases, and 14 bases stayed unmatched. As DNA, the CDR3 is TGCGCCAGCAGTCCAAACGAACAGGGGATCATATCACCCCTCCACTTT. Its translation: CASSPNEQGIISPLHF.

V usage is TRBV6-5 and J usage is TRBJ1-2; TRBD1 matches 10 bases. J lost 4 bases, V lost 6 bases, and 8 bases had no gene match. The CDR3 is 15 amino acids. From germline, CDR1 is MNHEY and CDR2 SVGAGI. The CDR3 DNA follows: TGTGCCAGCAGACCCCGGGACAGGGGAGTCTATGGCTACACCTTC. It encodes CASRPRDRGVYGYTF.

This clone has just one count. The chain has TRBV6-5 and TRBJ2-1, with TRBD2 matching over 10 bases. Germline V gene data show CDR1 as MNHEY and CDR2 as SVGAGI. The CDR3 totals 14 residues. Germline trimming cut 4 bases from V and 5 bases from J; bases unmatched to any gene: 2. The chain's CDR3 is CASSSSGGHNEQFF. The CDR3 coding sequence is TGTGCCAGCAGTTCTAGCGGGGGCCACAATGAGCAGTTCTTC.

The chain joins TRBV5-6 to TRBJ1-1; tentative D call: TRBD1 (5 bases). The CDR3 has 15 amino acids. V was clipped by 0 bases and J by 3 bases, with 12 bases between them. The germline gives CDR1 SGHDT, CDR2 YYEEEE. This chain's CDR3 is CASSLVPGSDTEAFF. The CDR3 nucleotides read TGTGCCAGCAGCTTGGTACCAGGGTCGGACACTGAAGCTTTCTTT.

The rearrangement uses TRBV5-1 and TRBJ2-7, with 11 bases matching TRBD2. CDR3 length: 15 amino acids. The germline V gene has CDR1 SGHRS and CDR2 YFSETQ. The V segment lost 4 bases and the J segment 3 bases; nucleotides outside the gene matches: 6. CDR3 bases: TGCGCCAGCAGCCCCACTAGCGGGGGCTACTACGAGCAGTACGTC. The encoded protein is CASSPTSGGYYEQYV.

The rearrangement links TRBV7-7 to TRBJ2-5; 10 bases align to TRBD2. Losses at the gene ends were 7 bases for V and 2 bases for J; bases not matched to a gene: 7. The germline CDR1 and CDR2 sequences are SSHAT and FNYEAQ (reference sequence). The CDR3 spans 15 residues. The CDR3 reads CASTPLTSGQETQYF. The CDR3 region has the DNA TGTGCCAGCACCCCCCTGACTAGCGGGCAAGAGACCCAGTACTTC.

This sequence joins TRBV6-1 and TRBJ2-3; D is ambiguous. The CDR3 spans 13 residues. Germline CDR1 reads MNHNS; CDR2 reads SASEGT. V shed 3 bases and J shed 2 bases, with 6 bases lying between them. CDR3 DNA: TGTGCCAGCAGTGAGCTCTACACAGATACGCAGTATTTT. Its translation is CASSELYTDTQYF.

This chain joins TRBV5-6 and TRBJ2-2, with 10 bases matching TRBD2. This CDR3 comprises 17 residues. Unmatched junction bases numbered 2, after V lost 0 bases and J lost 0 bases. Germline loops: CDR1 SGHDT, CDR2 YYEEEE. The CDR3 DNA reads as TGTGCCAGCAGCTTGGTTCTAGCGGGGGCGAACACCGGGGAGCTGTTTTTT. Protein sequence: CASSLVLAGANTGELFF.

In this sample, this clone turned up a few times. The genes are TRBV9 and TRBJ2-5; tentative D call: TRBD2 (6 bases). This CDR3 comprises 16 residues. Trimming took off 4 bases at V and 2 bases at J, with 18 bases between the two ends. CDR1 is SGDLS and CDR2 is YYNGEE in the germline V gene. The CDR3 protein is CASSTALGTGQETQYF. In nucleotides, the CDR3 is TGTGCCAGCAGCACCGCCCTAGGGACTGGACAAGAGACCCAGTACTTC.